This TCR beta chain was identified during a study of T-cell reconstitution after alpha-beta-depleted transplantation in children. The authors prepared the TCRbeta library with unique molecular identifiers. TCRdb ran MiXCR on the PCR reads and lists one entry per CDR3 protein. Of some 150,000 distinct CDR3 sequences listed, roughly 9% are singletons. The CDR3 covers 14 residues. Trimming removed 0 bases from V and 1 base from J, with 10 bases in between. Per the germline V gene, CDR1 is DFQATT and CDR2 is SNEGSKA (reference sequence). This clonotype was observed many times. The chain joins TRBV20-1 to TRBJ2-7, with no clear D. The receptor was derived from a female patient under 10 years old who had a stem cell transplant for congenital amegakaryocytic thrombocytopenia, so the T cells may come from the graft donor. This sample comprised PBMCs, mostly from graft donor cells, obtained 180 days after TCRalphabeta/CD19-depleted stem cell transplant. In nucleotides, the CDR3 is TGCAGTGCTAGAGATCGAGTGGTTTCCTACGAGCAGTACTTC. It specifies CSARDRVVSYEQYF.